The entry that follows covers one T cell receptor beta chain sequence. Its cognate antigen is unknown. The identical CDR3 is also encoded by other nucleotide sequences in the sample. This record belongs to a study of shared clonotypes between healthy human individuals. Study-wide results and caveats: Generation of non-shared clonotypes was less probable than generation of clonotypes shared by all four donors. A handful of donors shared around 5.2% of their naive CD4 clonotypes.

CDR1 and CDR2 (germline): MNHEY, SVGAGI. The CDR3 length is 14 residues. V was pared by 3 bases and J by 0 bases, with 9 bases between. Deep level was the assay's run setting. Under the authors' procedure: As immunoSEQ supplied junction-only sequences (without quality scores), filtering differed. TCRdb's table, derived via immunoSEQ multiplex PCR, lists solely in-frame clones and lacks some. V and J calls and clone size are as listed in that table; D and trimming were resolved from the DNA. The repertoire holds 2 million to 3 million clones, with 85% to 95% as singletons. This TCR was recovered from a man aged 18-30 years in good health. Sample: naive CD4+ T cells sorted from blood. Subset described: CD45RA+ positively selected. V and J are TRBV6-5 and TRBJ2-7, with D unresolved. In DNA, the CDR3 is TGTGCCAGCAGTTATGACCCCAGCTCCTACGAGCAGTACTTC. This codes for CASSYDPSSYEQYF.